A selection of T cell receptor beta chains follows, all from one sample in a study of vaccination and CD4 T cells after COVID-19. These receptors are not linked to any known antigen. In TCRdb, the PCR reads were re-called with MiXCR into one record per CDR3 protein. The sample consists of around 9,300 distinct CDR3 sequences, around two fifths of them appearing once. The sample comprised CD4+ T cells from blood, cultured in vitro. The source of these receptors is a human donor in good health. Both conserved end residues are part of each CDR3. D genes are given only for firm matches. A clone size is listed for some rows: how often the clone was seen (once, few, many), or a class if it is expanded.

>TRBV10-3|TRBD1|TRBJ1-1|-
TGTGCCATCAGACGCGCTTTAGACAGGGACACTGAAGCTTTCTTT
CAIRRALDRDTEAFF
>TRBV7-3|TRBD1|TRBJ2-5|once
TGTGCCCCTTCCCAGGGACAGCAGCAAGAGACCCAGTACTTC
CAPSQGQQQETQYF
>TRBV6-5|-|TRBJ2-3|few
TGTGCCAGCAGTTCGGTCCTAGGAGATACGCAGTATTTT
CASSSVLGDTQYF
>TRBV20-1|-|TRBJ2-3|once
TGCAGTGTTCGGGTAGATACGCAGTATTTT
CSVRVDTQYF
>TRBV6-5|TRBD1|TRBJ1-1|-
TGTGCCAGCAGTTACTCGCGTGAGGGGGCTACTTTCTTT
CASSYSREGATFF
>TRBV19|-|TRBJ2-6|few
TGTGCCAGTAGTCCAGGGGCTTATGGGGCCAACGTCCTGACTTTC
CASSPGAYGANVLTF
>TRBV28|TRBD2|TRBJ2-7|-
TGTGCCAGCAGCGGACTAGCGGGACTAGCCTACGAGCAGTACTTC
CASSGLAGLAYEQYF
>TRBV29-1|TRBD1|TRBJ2-3|-
TGCAGCGTTGGGGACAGGTTTCGCACAGATACGCAGTATTTT
CSVGDRFRTDTQYF
>TRBV15|-|TRBJ2-1|-
TGTGCCGCCTCCAGGGAAGGCTCTCCCTACAATGAGCAGTTCTTC
CAASREGSPYNEQFF
>TRBV30|-|TRBJ2-7|-
TGTGCCTGGAGTTACCTCCCCCACGAGCAGTACTTC
CAWSYLPHEQYF
>TRBV7-2|TRBD2|TRBJ2-7|few
TGTGCCAGCAGATGGCGGGAGCGCTCCTACGAGCAGTACTTC
CASRWRERSYEQYF
>TRBV7-9|-|TRBJ1-6|-
TGTGCCAGCAGCAGACGTGGAGGATCTAATTCACCCCTCCACTTT
CASSRRGGSNSPLHF
>TRBV18|-|TRBJ1-1|-
TGTGCCAGCTCACCGATGGGAGAACGGGGTGAAGCTTTCTTT
CASSPMGERGEAFF
>TRBV5-4|-|TRBJ1-1|few
TGTGCCAGCAGCCCCGGGTCAGGAGTGACCACTGAAGCTTTCTTT
CASSPGSGVTTEAFF
>TRBV5-4|TRBD2|TRBJ2-7|-
TGTGCCAGCAGCCGTAGGACTAGCGGGAGATACATGGCGTCCTACGAGCAGTACTTC
CASSRRTSGRYMASYEQYF
>TRBV19|TRBD2|TRBJ2-7|-
TGTGCCAGTAGTATTCTAGCGGGAGCCTACTACGAGCAGTACTTC
CASSILAGAYYEQYF
>TRBV10-3|TRBD1|TRBJ1-2|few
TGTGCCATCAGTGGGGACAGGGTAGTCTATGGCTACACCTTC
CAISGDRVVYGYTF
>TRBV4-2|-|TRBJ1-5|-
TGTGCCAGCAGCCCCGAGAGAATCAATCAGCCCCAGCATTTT
CASSPERINQPQHF
>TRBV20-1|TRBD1|TRBJ1-2|medium-sized
TGCAGCGCTAGAGAGACGAAGGAGGGGGCGAGCTACACCTTC
CSARETKEGASYTF
>TRBV20-1|-|TRBJ1-5|-
TGCAGTGCTTTAGACCCAGGGTATGGGTATAGCAATCAGCCCCAGCATTTT
CSALDPGYGYSNQPQHF
>TRBV5-1|-|TRBJ2-1|-
TGCGCCAGCAGCCCCAGGGGCGGGAGTGTCGATGAGCAGTTCTTC
CASSPRGGSVDEQFF
>TRBV20-1|-|TRBJ2-3|few
TGCAGTGCTGATGCAGGGTGGGCGGGACGAGGGACAGATACGCAGTATTTT
CSADAGWAGRGTDTQYF
>TRBV6-2/TRBV6-3|TRBD1|TRBJ1-2|few
TGTGCCAGCAGTTCGCCGGGACAGGGCAACTATGGCTACACCTTC
CASSSPGQGNYGYTF
>TRBV7-3|-|TRBJ1-1|-
TGTGCCAGCAGCTCCTCTCTTGGGACGGACACTGAAGCTTTCTTT
CASSSSLGTDTEAFF
>TRBV12-3/TRBV12-4|TRBD2|TRBJ2-1|-
TGTGCCAGCAGTTGGACTAGCGGGAGGGGGAGCAATGAGCAGTTCTTC
CASSWTSGRGSNEQFF
>TRBV28|TRBD2|TRBJ2-1|few
TGTGCCAGCAGTTTAACTCCTAGCGGGGAATCCTACAATGAGCAGTTCTTC
CASSLTPSGESYNEQFF
>TRBV6-1|TRBD1|TRBJ1-5|-
TGTGCCAGCATCGGGACAGGGGACCAGCCCCAGCATTTT
CASIGTGDQPQHF
>TRBV20-1|-|TRBJ2-1|-
TGCAGTGCTAGGAAAGTTATTTTCTACAATGAGCAGTTCTTC
CSARKVIFYNEQFF
>TRBV19|TRBD1|TRBJ2-7|-
TGTGCCAGTAGTCAAGACAGGGTGCCTGGGGAGCAGTACTTC
CASSQDRVPGEQYF
>TRBV6-1|TRBD2|TRBJ2-1|few
TGTGCCAGCAGTCACGGACTGGCGGGAGGCAATGAGCAGTTCTTC
CASSHGLAGGNEQFF
>TRBV10-3|-|TRBJ2-5|few
TGTGCCATCAGACCTAGAGAAGGCCAAGAGACCCAGTACTTC
CAIRPREGQETQYF
>TRBV28|-|TRBJ1-1|few
TGTGCCAGCAGTTCAACATTTACGACTGGGAACACTGAAGCTTTCTTT
CASSSTFTTGNTEAFF
>TRBV5-1|TRBD1|TRBJ1-1|-
TGCGCCAGCAGCTTGGAAGCCGGGACAGGGGCCGCTTTCTTT
CASSLEAGTGAAFF
>TRBV2|TRBD2|TRBJ2-1|-
TGTGCCAGTCGTGGGGCGGGAGCCTATAATGAGCAGTTCTTC
CASRGAGAYNEQFF
>TRBV27|-|TRBJ2-1|large
TGTGCCAGCAGTTTAATTGGGAATGAGCAGTTCTTC
CASSLIGNEQFF
>TRBV6-5|TRBD1|TRBJ2-7|few
TGTGCCAGCAGTTACCTCACAGGGGGCCCCTACGAGCAGTACTTC
CASSYLTGGPYEQYF
>TRBV7-3|-|TRBJ2-2|few
TGTGCCAGCAGCTCCCCCCAAGGTTTGAACACCGGGGAGCTGTTTTTT
CASSSPQGLNTGELFF
>TRBV7-9|-|TRBJ1-5|few
TGTGCCAGCAGCTTGGACCTAGGGGGATGGGGCAATCAGCCCCAGCATTTT
CASSLDLGGWGNQPQHF
>TRBV24-1|-|TRBJ1-5|-
TGTGCCACCAGGTCTTACCGTCAGGCTTATCAGCCCCAGCATTTT
CATRSYRQAYQPQHF
>TRBV20-1|-|TRBJ2-1|few
TGCAGTGCCGAGGGGGGCGATGAGCAGTTCTTC
CSAEGGDEQFF
>TRBV12-3/TRBV12-4|TRBD1|TRBJ1-5|-
TGTGCCAGCAGTCAAGCAGGGGGACACGGTCAGCCCCAGCATTTT
CASSQAGGHGQPQHF
>TRBV15|TRBD1|TRBJ2-6|few
TGTGCCACCAGCAGCGGGACAGGATTCTCTGGGGCCAACGTCCTGACTTTC
CATSSGTGFSGANVLTF
>TRBV20-1|-|TRBJ2-3|few
TGCAGTGCCGGACAACCAACCCCAGATACGCAGTATTTT
CSAGQPTPDTQYF